This T cell receptor beta chain was sequenced for a study of patients and donors after allogeneic stem cell transplantation. CDR3 length equals 14 residues. Trimming at V came to 4 bases and at J to 2 bases, leaving 5 bases not matched to a gene. Germline CDR1 is SGHNT and CDR2 is YYREEE (reference sequence). Using its own MiXCR run on the RT-PCR reads, TCRdb lists one record per CDR3 protein. The repertoire holds tens of thousands of distinct CDR3 sequences, with 4.5% to 5% as singletons. The rearrangement links TRBV5-4 to TRBJ2-5; 7 positions match TRBD2. Sample: blood, either unsorted or a sorted T cell fraction (not recorded which). The receptor was isolated from a human donor who was either an allogeneic HSCT recipient or a stem cell or donor lymphocyte infusion donor (not recorded which). It is not recorded whose cells these are; they may come from a transplant donor. CDR3 nucleotides: TGTGCCAGCAGCCGGGAGGCGAATCAAGAGACCCAGTACTTC. It translates to CASSREANQETQYF.